Below are 17 T cell receptor beta chains sequenced from a single sample in a study of blood T cells in healthy people across ages. The use of a sample-barcoded 5' primer and a J-beta primer mix characterized a second PCR of about 7 to 12 cycles. TCRdb passed the 5' RACE reads through MiXCR, listing each CDR3 protein once. The table shows over 1,500,000 distinct CDR3 sequences, with about 39% occurring only once. Sequencing was carried out using blood. These receptors were taken from a human donor in good health.

The chain joins TRBV6-5 to TRBJ1-1; 7 bases are shared with TRBD1. Germline V gene sequence: CDR1 MNHEY, CDR2 SVGAGI. The CDR3 extends over 14 amino acids. Unmatched junction bases numbered 5, after V lost 2 bases and J lost 5 bases. The CDR3 region has the DNA TGTGCCAGCAGTTACAGGGGGCAGTGGACTGAAGCTTTCTTT. Translated: CASSYRGQWTEAFF.

This clonotype appeared once. The chain has TRBV9 and TRBJ2-2; 11 nucleotides match TRBD2. The V and J ends lost 2 bases and 4 bases, in that order; junction bases with no gene match: 4. Germline CDR1 reads SGDLS; CDR2 reads YYNGEE. The CDR3 consists of 16 residues. As DNA, the CDR3 is TGTGCCAGCAGCGTCCTAGCGGGGGGAGCCACCGGGGAGCTGTTTTTT. Protein sequence: CASSVLAGGATGELFF. Full variable domain (rest looked up from reference TRBV9 and TRBJ2-2): DSGVTQTPKHLITATGQRVTLRCSPRSGDLSVYWYQQSLDQGLQFLIQYYNGEERAKGNILERFSAQQFPDLHSELNLSSLELGDSALYFCASSVLAGGATGELFFGEGSRLTVL.

This clonotype was observed a few times. The J gene is TRBJ1-2, the V gene TRBV6-5, with D unresolved. V was cut by 2 bases and J by 1 base, with 8 bases left in between. The CDR3 contains 14 residues. Per the germline V gene, CDR1 is MNHEY and CDR2 is SVGAGI. As DNA, the CDR3 is TGTGCCAGCAGTTACAGGCATTTTAACTATGGCTACACCTTC. This gives the protein CASSYRHFNYGYTF.

A note on this clonotype: The junction departs from germline at one end; a sequencing error may be responsible. The rearrangement uses TRBV6-2 or TRBV6-3 and TRBJ2-2, with TRBD1 matching 9 bases. The CDR3 runs 14 residues. The germline V gene encodes CDR1 MNHEY and CDR2 SVGEGT. Here the CDR3 DNA reads TGTGCCACAGTACAGGGGGCCAGCACCGGGGAGTTGTTTTTT. Its protein product is CATVQGASTGELFF.

In this sample, this clonotype turned up a few times. The chain joins TRBV29-1 to TRBJ1-1, with D unresolved. Germline CDR1 is SQVTM and CDR2 is ANQGSEA. V lost 2 bases and J lost 6, with 10 bases in between. The CDR3 runs to 12 residues. The CDR3 loop reads CSVESELAEAFF. As DNA, the CDR3 is TGCAGCGTTGAATCGGAACTAGCTGAAGCTTTCTTT.

Of note for this clonotype: Mismatch with germline at one junction end may stem from a read error. The rearrangement joins TRBV4-3 to TRBJ2-6; the D gene is possibly TRBD1 (5 bases). This CDR3 contains 16 residues. CDR1 LGHNA and CDR2 YSLEER come from the germline V gene. The DNA for the CDR3 is TGCGCCAGCAGCCAACTCCGGACATCTGGGACCAACGTCCTGACTTTC. Translating it yields CASSQLRTSGTNVLTF.

V is TRBV13 and J is TRBJ2-7, with a tentative D call TRBD1 (6 bases). CDR1 and CDR2 from the germline V gene are PRHDT and FYEKMQ (reference sequence). The CDR3 runs to 13 residues. V was shortened by 6 bases and J by 3 bases, with 12 bases between the two germline ends. For the CDR3, the DNA is TGTGCCAGCAGTCTACAGGGTTACTACGAGCAGTACTTC. It yields the protein CASSLQGYYEQYF.

This clonotype was seen only a few times. The rearrangement uses TRBV10-3 and TRBJ2-1; D call uncertain. The germline V gene has CDR1 ENHRY and CDR2 SYGVKD. This CDR3 comprises 15 residues. V was clipped by 4 bases and J by 1 base, with 11 bases between them. CDR3 loop: CAISVEILSYNEQFF. For the CDR3, the DNA is TGTGCCATCAGTGTTGAGATTCTTTCCTACAATGAGCAGTTCTTC.

The chain has TRBV20-1 and TRBJ2-3; 10 nucleotides line up with TRBD1. Trimming cost V 3 bases and J 2 bases; bases outside gene matches: 2. Per germline, CDR1 DFQATT and CDR2 SNEGSKA (reference sequence). The CDR3 is 14 amino acids. The CDR3 bases are TGCAGTGCTAGGACAGGGGGCAACACAGATACGCAGTATTTT. Translation gives CSARTGGNTDTQYF.

This chain uses TRBV5-4 with TRBJ2-6; D tentatively fits TRBD1 or TRBD2 (5 bases each). V was pared by 4 bases and J by 11 bases, with 13 bases between. The CDR3 contains 13 residues. In germline, CDR1 is SGHNT, CDR2 YYREEE (reference sequence). In DNA form, the CDR3 reads TGTGCCAGCAGCCCGTGGGACGACGACGTCCTGACTTTC. Translated: CASSPWDDDVLTF. Full variable domain (missing parts from reference TRBV5-4 and TRBJ2-6): ETGVTQSPTHLIKTRGQQVTLRCSSQSGHNTVSWYQQALGQGPQFIFQYYREEENGRGNFPPRFSGLQFPNYSSELNVNALELDDSALYLCASSPWDDDVLTFGAGSRLTVL.

With regard to this clonotype: An end of the junction differs from the germline gene, which may be a read error. The chain employs TRBV5-1 and TRBJ2-1; TRBD2 might be the D (7 bases). CDR1 and CDR2 from the germline V gene are SGHRS and YFSETQ. This CDR3 is built from 16 residues. The chain's CDR3 is CVSSLAWAGANNEQFF. CDR3 sequence (DNA): TGCGTCAGCAGCTTGGCCTGGGCGGGGGCCAACAATGAGCAGTTCTTC. The full variable domain, in which reference TRBV5-1 and TRBJ2-1 provide the parts outside the CDR3, is KAGVTQTPRYLIKTRGQQVTLSCSPISGHRSVSWYQQTPGQGLQFLFEYFSETQRNKGNFPGRFSGRQFSNSRSEMNVSTLELGDSALYLCVSSLAWAGANNEQFFGPGTRLTVL.

The J gene is TRBJ2-2, the V gene TRBV15; D may be TRBD1 (6 bases). Germline V gene lookup returns CDR1 LNHNV and CDR2 YYDKDF (reference sequence). The CDR3 covers 17 residues. Deletions cut 0 bases from V and 2 bases from J, with 13 bases between. This CDR3 reads CATSRELWGPNTGELFF. The CDR3 DNA reads as TGTGCCACCAGCAGAGAACTGTGGGGGCCCAACACCGGGGAGCTGTTTTTT.

This clonotype was found a few times. The V call is TRBV20-1, the J call TRBJ2-3; D is possibly TRBD2 (7 bases). This CDR3 spans 17 amino acids. V gave up 2 bases and J gave up 1 base, with 19 bases separating them. CDR1 and CDR2 from the germline V gene are DFQATT and SNEGSKA (reference sequence). The CDR3 bases are TGCAGTGCTAGATCCCCGGGGGCGGGGGCGGGCACAGATACGCAGTATTTT. It specifies CSARSPGAGAGTDTQYF.

This clonotype was observed a handful of times. The chain carries TRBV5-1 and TRBJ2-1, with TRBD1 matching over 9 bases. The CDR3 contains 16 residues. J lost 4 bases, V lost 4 bases, and 9 bases had no gene match. Germline CDR1 is SGHRS and CDR2 is YFSETQ. This CDR3 reads CASSPGTGFYYNEQFF. The DNA of the CDR3 is TGCGCCAGCAGCCCCGGGACAGGGTTCTATTACAATGAGCAGTTCTTC. Combining the CDR3 with reference TRBV5-1 and TRBJ2-1 gives the whole variable domain KAGVTQTPRYLIKTRGQQVTLSCSPISGHRSVSWYQQTPGQGLQFLFEYFSETQRNKGNFPGRFSGRQFSNSRSEMNVSTLELGDSALYLCASSPGTGFYYNEQFFGPGTRLTVL.

The V gene is TRBV4-3, the J gene TRBJ1-4; 7 nucleotides align to TRBD1. J lost 4 bases, V lost 4 bases, and 9 bases had no gene match. The CDR3 loop spans 16 amino acids. Looked up from germline, CDR1 is LGHNA and CDR2 is YSLEER. Here the CDR3 DNA reads TGCGCCAGCAGCCCCAGGGGGTGGCAAAGTAATGAAAAACTGTTTTTT. This codes for CASSPRGWQSNEKLFF.

This clonotype was picked up one time. The gene calls are TRBV20-1 and TRBJ1-2; D is ambiguous. The CDR3 is 10 residues long. The ends were cut back, 6 bases at V and 6 bases at J, with 8 bases in the middle. Per germline, CDR1 DFQATT and CDR2 SNEGSKA (reference sequence). CDR3 amino acids: CSAMGNGYTF. CDR3 DNA: TGCAGTGCAATGGGTAATGGCTACACCTTC.

The chain employs TRBV29-1 and TRBJ2-7; a possible D gene is TRBD1 (5 bases). This CDR3 spans 13 amino acids. In germline, CDR1 is SQVTM, CDR2 ANQGSEA. The V end was cut by 4 bases, the J end by 2 bases, with 12 bases between. CDR3 region: CSVGGDRTYEQYF. The CDR3 DNA is TGCAGCGTTGGGGGTGACAGAACCTACGAGCAGTACTTC.